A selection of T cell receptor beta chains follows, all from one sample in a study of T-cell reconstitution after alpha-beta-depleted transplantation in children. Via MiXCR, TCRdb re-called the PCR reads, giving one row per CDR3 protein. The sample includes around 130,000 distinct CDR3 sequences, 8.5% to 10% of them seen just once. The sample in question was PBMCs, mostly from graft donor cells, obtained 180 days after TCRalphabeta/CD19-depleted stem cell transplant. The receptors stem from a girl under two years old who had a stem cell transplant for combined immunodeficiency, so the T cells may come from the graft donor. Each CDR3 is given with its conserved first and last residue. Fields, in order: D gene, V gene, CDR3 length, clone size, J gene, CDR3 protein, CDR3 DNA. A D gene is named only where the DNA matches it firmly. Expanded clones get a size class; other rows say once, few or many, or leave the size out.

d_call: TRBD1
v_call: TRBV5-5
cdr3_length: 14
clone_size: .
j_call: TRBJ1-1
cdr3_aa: CASSFVDRATEAFF
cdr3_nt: TGTGCCAGCAGCTTCGTCGACAGGGCCACTGAAGCTTTCTTT

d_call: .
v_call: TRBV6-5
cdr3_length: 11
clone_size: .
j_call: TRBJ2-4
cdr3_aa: CASRVGNIQYF
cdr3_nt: TGTGCCAGCAGGGTAGGGAACATTCAGTACTTC

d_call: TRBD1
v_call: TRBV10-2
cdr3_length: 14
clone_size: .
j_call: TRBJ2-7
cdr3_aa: CASRQQGLPYEQYF
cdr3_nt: TGCGCCAGCAGACAACAGGGGTTGCCCTACGAGCAGTACTTC

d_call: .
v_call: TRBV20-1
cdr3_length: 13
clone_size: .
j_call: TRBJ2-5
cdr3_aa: CSASNQPLETQYF
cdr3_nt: TGCAGTGCTAGCAACCAACCCCTAGAGACCCAGTACTTC

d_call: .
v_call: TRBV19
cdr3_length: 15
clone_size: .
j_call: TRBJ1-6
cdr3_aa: CASSIQGRGNSPLHF
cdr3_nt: TGTGCCAGTAGTATCCAGGGAAGAGGTAATTCACCCCTCCACTTT

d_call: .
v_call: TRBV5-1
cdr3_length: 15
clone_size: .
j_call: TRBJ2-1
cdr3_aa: CASSLVTGSYNEQFF
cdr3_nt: TGCGCCAGCAGCTTGGTGACAGGTTCCTACAATGAGCAGTTCTTC

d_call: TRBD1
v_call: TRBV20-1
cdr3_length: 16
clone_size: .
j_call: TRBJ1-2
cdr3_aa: CCAPRPGTGGDYGYTF
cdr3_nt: TGCTGTGCCCCCCGCCCCGGGACAGGGGGAGACTATGGCTACACCTTC

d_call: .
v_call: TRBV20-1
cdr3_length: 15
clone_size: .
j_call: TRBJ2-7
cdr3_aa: CSARGEAQLSYEQYF
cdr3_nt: TGCAGTGCTAGAGGGGAAGCCCAGCTTTCCTACGAGCAGTACTTC

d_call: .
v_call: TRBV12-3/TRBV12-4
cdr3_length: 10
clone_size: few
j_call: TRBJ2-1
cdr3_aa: CASSLVEQFF
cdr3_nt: TGTGCCAGCAGCCTAGTGGAGCAGTTCTTC

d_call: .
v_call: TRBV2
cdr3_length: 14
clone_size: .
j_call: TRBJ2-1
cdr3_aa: CASSRQGQYNEQFF
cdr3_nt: TGTGCCAGCAGTAGGCAGGGGCAGTACAATGAGCAGTTCTTC

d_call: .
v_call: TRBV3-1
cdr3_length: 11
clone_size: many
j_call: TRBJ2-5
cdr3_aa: CASSQGETQYF
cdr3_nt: TGTGCCAGCAGCCAGGGAGAGACCCAGTACTTC

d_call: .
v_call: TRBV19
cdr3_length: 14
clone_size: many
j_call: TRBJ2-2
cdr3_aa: CASSRDSNTGELFF
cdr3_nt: TGTGCCAGTAGTAGGGACTCTAACACCGGGGAGCTGTTTTTT

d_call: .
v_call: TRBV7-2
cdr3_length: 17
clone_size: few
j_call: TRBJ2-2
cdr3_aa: CASSSRREGRGTGELFF
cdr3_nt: TGTGCCAGCAGTTCGAGGCGCGAGGGGAGAGGAACCGGGGAGCTGTTTTTT

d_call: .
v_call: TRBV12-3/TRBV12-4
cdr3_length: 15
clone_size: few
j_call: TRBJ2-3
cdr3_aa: CASSPLAAGGDTQYF
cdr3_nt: TGTGCCAGCAGCCCTCTAGCCGCTGGGGGGGATACGCAGTATTTT

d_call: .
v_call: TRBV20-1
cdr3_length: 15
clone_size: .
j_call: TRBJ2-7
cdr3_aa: CSARDWGKGAYEQYF
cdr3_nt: TGCAGTGCTAGAGATTGGGGGAAGGGGGCCTACGAGCAGTACTTC

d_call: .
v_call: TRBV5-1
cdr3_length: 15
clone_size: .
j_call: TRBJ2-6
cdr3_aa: CASSLAESGDNVLTF
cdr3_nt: TGCGCCAGCAGCTTGGCGGAATCTGGGGACAACGTCCTGACTTTC

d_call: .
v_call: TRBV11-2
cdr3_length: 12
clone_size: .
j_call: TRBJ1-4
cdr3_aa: CASSFGDKKLFF
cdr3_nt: TGTGCCAGCAGCTTTGGGGACAAAAAACTGTTTTTT

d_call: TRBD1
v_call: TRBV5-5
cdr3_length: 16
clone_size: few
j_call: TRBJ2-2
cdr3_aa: CASSRGQGIVTGELFF
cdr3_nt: TGTGCCAGCAGCAGGGGACAGGGGATAGTTACCGGGGAGCTGTTTTTT

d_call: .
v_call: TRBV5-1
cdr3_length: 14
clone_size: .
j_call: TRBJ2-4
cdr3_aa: CASSLDGTGLIQYF
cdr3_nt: TGCGCCAGCAGCTTGGACGGGACGGGCCTTATTCAGTACTTC

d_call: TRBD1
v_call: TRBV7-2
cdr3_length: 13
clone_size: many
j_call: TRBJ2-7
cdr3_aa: CASSWDRSYEQYF
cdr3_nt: TGTGCCAGCAGTTGGGACAGATCCTACGAGCAGTACTTC

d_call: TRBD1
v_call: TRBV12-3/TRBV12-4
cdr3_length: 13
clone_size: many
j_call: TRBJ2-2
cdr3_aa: CASSPDRGGELFF
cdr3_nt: TGTGCCAGCAGCCCGGACAGGGGCGGGGAGCTGTTTTTT

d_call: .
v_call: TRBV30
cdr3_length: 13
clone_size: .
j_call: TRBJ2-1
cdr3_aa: CAHRAGNHNEQFF
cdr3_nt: TGTGCTCACCGGGCAGGGAACCACAATGAGCAGTTCTTC

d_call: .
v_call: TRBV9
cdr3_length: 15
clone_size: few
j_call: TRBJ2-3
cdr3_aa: CASSVESPSTDTQYF
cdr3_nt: TGTGCCAGCAGCGTAGAGAGCCCCAGCACAGATACGCAGTATTTT

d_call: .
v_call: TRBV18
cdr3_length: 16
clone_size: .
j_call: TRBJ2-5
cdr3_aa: CASSPPKKWSQETQYF
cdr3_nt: TGTGCCAGCTCACCACCGAAAAAATGGAGTCAAGAGACCCAGTACTTC

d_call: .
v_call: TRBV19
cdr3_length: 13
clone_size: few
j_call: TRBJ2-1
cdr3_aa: CASSLRRGHEQFF
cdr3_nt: TGTGCCAGTAGCCTCAGGAGGGGTCACGAGCAGTTCTTC

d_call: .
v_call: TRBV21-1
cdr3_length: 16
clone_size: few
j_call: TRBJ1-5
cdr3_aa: CASHQPDRNSNQPQHF
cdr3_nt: TGTGCCAGCCACCAACCGGACAGAAATAGCAATCAGCCCCAGCATTTT

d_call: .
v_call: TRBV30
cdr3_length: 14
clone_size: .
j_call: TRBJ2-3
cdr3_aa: CAWSKRGSTDTQYF
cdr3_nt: TGTGCCTGGAGTAAACGGGGGAGCACAGATACGCAGTATTTT

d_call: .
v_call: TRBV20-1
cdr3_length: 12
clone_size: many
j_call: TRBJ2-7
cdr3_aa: CSAKRGSYEQYF
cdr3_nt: TGCAGTGCTAAACGGGGGTCCTACGAGCAGTACTTC

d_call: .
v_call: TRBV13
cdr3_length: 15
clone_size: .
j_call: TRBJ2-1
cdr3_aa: CASSLWLTSYNEQFF
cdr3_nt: TGTGCCAGCAGCTTATGGTTGACTAGCTACAATGAGCAGTTCTTC

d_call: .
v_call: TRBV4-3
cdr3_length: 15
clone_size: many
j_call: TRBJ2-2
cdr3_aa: CASSQGTPPSGELFF
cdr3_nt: TGCGCCAGCAGCCAAGGGACCCCGCCCTCCGGGGAGCTGTTTTTT

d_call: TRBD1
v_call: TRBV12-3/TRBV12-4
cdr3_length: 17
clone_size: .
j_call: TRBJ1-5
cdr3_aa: CASSPGTGGNSNQPQHF
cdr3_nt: TGTGCCAGCAGTCCTGGGACAGGGGGAAATAGCAATCAGCCCCAGCATTTT

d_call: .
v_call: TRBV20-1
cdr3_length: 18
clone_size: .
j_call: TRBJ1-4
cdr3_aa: CSAPARASAEATNEKLFF
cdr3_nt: TGCAGTGCCCCCGCTCGAGCGTCCGCAGAGGCAACTAATGAAAAACTGTTTTTT

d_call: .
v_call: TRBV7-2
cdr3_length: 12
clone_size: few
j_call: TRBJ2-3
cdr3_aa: CASSFGSLAQYF
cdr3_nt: TGTGCCAGCAGCTTCGGATCCCTGGCGCAGTATTTT

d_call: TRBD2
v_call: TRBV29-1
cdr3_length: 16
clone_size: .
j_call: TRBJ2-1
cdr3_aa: CSVEMSLSGSYNEQFF
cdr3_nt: TGCAGCGTTGAAATGAGTCTAAGCGGGAGTTACAATGAGCAGTTCTTC

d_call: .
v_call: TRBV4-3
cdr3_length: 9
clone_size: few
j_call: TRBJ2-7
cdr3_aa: CASSHEQYF
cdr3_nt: TGCGCCAGCAGCCACGAGCAGTACTTC

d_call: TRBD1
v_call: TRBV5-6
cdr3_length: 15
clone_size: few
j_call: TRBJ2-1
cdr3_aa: CASSLDRGWDNEQFF
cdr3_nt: TGTGCCAGCAGCTTGGACAGGGGTTGGGACAATGAGCAGTTCTTC

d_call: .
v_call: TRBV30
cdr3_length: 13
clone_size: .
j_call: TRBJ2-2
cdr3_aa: CARPGLGTGELFF
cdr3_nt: TGTGCCCGGCCGGGACTCGGCACCGGGGAGCTGTTTTTT

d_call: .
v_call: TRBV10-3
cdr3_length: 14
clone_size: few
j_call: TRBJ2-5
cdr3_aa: CAISEWYYQETQYF
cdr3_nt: TGTGCCATCAGTGAGTGGTACTACCAAGAGACCCAGTACTTC

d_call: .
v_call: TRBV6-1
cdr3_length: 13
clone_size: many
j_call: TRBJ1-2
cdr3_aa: CASREGGPYGYTF
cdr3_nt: TGTGCCAGCAGAGAAGGGGGGCCCTATGGCTACACCTTC

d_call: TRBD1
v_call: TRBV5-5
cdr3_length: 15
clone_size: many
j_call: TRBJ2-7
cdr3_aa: CASSLDRGPPYEQYF
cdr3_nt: TGTGCCAGCAGCTTGGACAGGGGGCCCCCCTACGAGCAGTACTTC

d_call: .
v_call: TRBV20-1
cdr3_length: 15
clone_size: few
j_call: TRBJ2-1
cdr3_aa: CSASTLLERDNEQFF
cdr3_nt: TGCAGTGCTAGTACGCTACTAGAAAGGGACAATGAGCAGTTCTTC

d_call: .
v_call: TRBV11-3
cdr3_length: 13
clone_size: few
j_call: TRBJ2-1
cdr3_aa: CASSSGRYNEQFF
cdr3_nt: TGTGCCAGCAGCTCAGGTCGATACAATGAGCAGTTCTTC

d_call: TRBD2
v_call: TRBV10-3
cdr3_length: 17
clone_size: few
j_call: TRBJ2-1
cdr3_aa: CAISATLAGTSYNEQFF
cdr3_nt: TGTGCCATCAGTGCCACACTAGCGGGAACCTCCTACAATGAGCAGTTCTTC

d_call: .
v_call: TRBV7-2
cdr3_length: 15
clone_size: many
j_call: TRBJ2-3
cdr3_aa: CASSLVSGNTDTQYF
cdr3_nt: TGTGCCAGCAGCTTAGTGAGTGGGAACACAGATACGCAGTATTTT

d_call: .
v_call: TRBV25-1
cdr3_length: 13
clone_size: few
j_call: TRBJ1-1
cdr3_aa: CASKVALNTEAFF
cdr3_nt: TGTGCCAGCAAGGTAGCCCTGAACACTGAAGCTTTCTTT

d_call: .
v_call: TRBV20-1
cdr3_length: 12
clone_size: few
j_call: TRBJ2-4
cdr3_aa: CSAIGPGDIQYF
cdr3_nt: TGCAGTGCTATAGGGCCCGGCGACATTCAGTACTTC

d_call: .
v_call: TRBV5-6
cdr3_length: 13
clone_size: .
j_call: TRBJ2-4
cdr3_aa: CASQHAGLNTQYF
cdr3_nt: TGTGCCAGCCAACATGCCGGGTTAAACACTCAGTACTTC

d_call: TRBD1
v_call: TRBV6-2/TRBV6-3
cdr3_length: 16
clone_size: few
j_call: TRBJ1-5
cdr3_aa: CASSYTPGQGGQPQHF
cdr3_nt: TGTGCCAGCAGTTATACTCCGGGACAGGGCGGTCAGCCCCAGCATTTT

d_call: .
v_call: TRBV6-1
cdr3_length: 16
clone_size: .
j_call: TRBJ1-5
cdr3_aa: CASRAAGTTHGQPQHF
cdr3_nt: TGTGCCAGCAGGGCGGCGGGCACCACCCATGGACAGCCCCAGCATTTT

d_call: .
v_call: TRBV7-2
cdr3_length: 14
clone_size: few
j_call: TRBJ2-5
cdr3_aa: CASSLIQYEETQYF
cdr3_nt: TGTGCCAGCAGCTTAATACAGTATGAAGAGACCCAGTACTTC

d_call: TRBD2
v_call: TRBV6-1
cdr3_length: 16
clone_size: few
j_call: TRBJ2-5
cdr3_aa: CASSEEGLAGWETQYF
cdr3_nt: TGTGCCAGCAGTGAAGAGGGACTAGCGGGATGGGAGACCCAGTACTTC

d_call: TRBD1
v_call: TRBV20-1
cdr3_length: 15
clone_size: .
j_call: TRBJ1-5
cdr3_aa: CSASVTGRSNQPQHF
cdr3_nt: TGCAGTGCTAGCGTGACAGGGCGCAGCAATCAGCCCCAGCATTTT

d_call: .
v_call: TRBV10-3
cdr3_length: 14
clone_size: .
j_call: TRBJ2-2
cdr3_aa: CAITASINTGELFF
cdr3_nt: TGTGCCATCACGGCCAGTATAAACACCGGGGAGCTGTTTTTT